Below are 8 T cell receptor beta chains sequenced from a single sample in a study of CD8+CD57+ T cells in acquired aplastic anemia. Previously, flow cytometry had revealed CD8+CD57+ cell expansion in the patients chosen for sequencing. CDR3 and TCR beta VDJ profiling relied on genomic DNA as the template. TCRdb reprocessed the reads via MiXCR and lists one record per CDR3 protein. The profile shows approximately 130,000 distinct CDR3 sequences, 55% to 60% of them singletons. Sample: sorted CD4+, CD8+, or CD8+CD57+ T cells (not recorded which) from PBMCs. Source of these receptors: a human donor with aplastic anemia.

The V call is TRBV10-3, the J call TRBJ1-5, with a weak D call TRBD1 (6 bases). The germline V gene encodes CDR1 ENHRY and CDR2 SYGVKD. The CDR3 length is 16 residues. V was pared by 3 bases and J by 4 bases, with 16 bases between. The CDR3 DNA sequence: TGTGCCATCAGTGAATTCGCAGGACAGCTTAATCAGCCCCAGCATTTT. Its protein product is CAISEFAGQLNQPQHF.

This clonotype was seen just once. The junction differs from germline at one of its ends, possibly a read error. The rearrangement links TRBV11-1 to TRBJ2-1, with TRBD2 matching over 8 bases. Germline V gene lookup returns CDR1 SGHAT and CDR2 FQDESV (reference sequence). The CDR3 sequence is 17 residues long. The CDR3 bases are TGTGCCAGCAGCTTAGACCCGAGCGGGGGTGTCTACAATGAGCATTTCTTC. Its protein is CASSLDPSGGVYNEHFF.

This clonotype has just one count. CDR3 amino acids: CASSEGQINSPLHF. CDR3 DNA: TGTGCCAGCAGTGAAGGCCAGATTAATTCACCCCTCCACTTT. The chain has TRBV25-1 and TRBJ1-6, with D uncertain. Between the trimmed V and J ends, which lost 2 bases and 6 bases, there was a span of 8 bases. The CDR3 length is 14 residues. The germline V gene has CDR1 MGHDK and CDR2 SYGVNS.

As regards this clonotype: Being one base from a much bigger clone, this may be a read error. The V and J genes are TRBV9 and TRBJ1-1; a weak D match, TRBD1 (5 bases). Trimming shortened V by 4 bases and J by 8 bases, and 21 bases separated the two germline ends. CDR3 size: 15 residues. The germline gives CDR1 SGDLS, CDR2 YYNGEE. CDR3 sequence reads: CASSPGKGRISEAFF. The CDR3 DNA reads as TGTGCCAGCAGCCCCGGGAAGGGGAGGATCTCCGAAGCTTTCTTT.

CDR3 sequence reads: CASSMGLWANVLTF. CDR3 coding DNA: TGTGCCAGTAGTATGGGCCTCTGGGCCAACGTCCTGACTTTC. The V and J genes are TRBV19 and TRBJ2-6, with D hard to call. Germline loops: CDR1 LNHDA, CDR2 SQIVND (reference sequence). Trimming shortened V by 3 bases and J by 5 bases, and 8 bases separated the two germline ends. The CDR3 length is 14 residues. The full variable domain, its missing parts supplied by reference TRBV19 and TRBJ2-6, is DGGITQSPKYLFRKEGQNVTLSCEQNLNHDAMYWYRQDPGQGLRLIYYSQIVNDFQKGDIAEGYSVSREKKESFPLTVTSAQKNPTAFYLCASSMGLWANVLTFGAGSRLTVL.

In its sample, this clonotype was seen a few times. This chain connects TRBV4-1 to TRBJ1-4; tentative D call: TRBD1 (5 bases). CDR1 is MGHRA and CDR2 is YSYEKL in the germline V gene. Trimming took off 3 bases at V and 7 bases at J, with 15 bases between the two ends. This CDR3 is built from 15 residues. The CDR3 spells CASSHSAGRAEKLFF. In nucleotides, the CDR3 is TGCGCCAGCAGCCATTCTGCGGGGCGTGCTGAAAAACTGTTTTTT.

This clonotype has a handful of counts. The CDR3 DNA is TGTGCCAGCAGTTTAAAGTGGGACATTACCTACGAGCAGTACTTC. Its protein is CASSLKWDITYEQYF. This rearrangement joins TRBV27 to TRBJ2-7; maybe TRBD1 (6 bases). The CDR3 consists of 15 residues. Germline CDR1 is MNHEY and CDR2 is SMNVEV (reference sequence). V lost 2 bases and J lost 2, with 13 bases in between.

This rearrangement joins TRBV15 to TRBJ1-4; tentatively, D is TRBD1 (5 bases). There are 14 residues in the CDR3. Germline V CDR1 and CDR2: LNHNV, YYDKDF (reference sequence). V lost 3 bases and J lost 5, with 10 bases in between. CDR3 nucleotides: TGTGCCACCAGCAGCCGGGACTCGAATGAAAAACTGTTTTTT. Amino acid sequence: CATSSRDSNEKLFF.